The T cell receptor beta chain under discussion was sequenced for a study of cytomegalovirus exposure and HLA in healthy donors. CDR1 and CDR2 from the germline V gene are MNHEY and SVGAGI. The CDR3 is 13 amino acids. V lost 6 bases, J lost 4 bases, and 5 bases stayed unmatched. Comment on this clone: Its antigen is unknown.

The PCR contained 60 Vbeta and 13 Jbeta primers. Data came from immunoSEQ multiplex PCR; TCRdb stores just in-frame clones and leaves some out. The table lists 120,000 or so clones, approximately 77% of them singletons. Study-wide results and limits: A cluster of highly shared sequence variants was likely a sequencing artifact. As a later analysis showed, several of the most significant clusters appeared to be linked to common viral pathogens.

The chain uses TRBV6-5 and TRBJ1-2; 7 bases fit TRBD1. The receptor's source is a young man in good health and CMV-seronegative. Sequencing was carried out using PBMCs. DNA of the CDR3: TGTGCCAGCAGAGGGGGCGGGTCCTATGGCTACACCTTC. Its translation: CASRGGGSYGYTF.